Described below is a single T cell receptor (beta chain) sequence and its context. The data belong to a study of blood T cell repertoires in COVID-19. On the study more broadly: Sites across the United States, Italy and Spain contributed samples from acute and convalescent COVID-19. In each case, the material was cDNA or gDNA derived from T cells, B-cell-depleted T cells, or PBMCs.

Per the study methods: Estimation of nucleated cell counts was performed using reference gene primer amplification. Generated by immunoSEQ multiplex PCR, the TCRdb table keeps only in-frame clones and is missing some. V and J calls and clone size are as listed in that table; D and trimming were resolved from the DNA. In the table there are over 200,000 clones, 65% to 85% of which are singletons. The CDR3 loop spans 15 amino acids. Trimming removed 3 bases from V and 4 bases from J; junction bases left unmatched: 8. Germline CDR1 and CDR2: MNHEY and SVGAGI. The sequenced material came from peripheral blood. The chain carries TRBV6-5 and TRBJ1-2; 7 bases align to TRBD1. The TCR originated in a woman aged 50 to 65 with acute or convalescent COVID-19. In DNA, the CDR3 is TGTGCCAGCAGTTATTCCAGGGGGTTCTCCTATGGCTACACCTTC. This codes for CASSYSRGFSYGYTF.